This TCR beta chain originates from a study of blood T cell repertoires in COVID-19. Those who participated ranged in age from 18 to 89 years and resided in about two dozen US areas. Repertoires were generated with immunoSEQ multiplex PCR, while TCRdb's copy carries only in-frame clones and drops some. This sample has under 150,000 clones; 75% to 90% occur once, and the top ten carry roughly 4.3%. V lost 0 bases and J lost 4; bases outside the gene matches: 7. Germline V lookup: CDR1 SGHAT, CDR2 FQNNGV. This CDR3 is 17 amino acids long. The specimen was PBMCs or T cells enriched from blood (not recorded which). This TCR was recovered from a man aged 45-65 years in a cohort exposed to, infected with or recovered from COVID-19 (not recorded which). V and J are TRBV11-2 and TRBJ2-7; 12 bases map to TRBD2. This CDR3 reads CASSLDNRLAGVYEQYF. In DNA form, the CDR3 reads TGTGCCAGCAGCTTAGATAATAGACTAGCGGGAGTTTACGAGCAGTACTTC.